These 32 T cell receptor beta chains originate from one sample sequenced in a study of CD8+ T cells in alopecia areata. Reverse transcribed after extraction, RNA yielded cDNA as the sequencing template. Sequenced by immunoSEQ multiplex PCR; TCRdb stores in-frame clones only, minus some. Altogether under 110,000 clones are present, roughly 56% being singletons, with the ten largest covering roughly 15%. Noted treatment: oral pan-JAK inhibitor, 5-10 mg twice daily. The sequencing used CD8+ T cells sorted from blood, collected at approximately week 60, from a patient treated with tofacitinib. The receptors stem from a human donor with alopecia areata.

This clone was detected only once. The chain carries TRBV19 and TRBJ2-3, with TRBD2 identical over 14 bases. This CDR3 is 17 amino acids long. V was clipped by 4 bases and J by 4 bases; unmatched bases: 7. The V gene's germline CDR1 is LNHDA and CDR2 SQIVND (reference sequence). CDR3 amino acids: CASSTRTSGGIPDTQYF. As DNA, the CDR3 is TGTGCCAGTAGTACCCGGACTAGCGGGGGGATCCCAGATACGCAGTATTTT.

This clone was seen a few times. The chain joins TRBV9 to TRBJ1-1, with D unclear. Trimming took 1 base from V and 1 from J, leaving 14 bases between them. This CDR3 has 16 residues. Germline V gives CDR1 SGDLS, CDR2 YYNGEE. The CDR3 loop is CASSVPGEGPNTEAFF. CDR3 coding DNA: TGTGCCAGCAGCGTACCTGGGGAGGGCCCGAACACTGAAGCTTTCTTT.

In DNA, the CDR3 is TGTGCCTGTCCCGTGGCCGCTAACTATGGCTACACCTTC. Translating gives CACPVAANYGYTF. This chain joins TRBV30 and TRBJ1-2; D unresolved. CDR3 length: 13 amino acids. Deletions cut 6 bases from V and 0 bases from J, with 11 bases between. The germline gives CDR1 GTSNPN, CDR2 SVGIG (reference sequence).

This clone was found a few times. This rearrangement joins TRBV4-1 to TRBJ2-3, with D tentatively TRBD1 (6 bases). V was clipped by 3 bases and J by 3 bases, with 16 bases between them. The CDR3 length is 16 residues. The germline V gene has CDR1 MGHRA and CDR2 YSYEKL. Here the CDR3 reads CASSHPPHQGTDTQYF. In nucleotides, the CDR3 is TGCGCCAGCAGCCACCCCCCACACCAGGGGACAGATACGCAGTATTTT.

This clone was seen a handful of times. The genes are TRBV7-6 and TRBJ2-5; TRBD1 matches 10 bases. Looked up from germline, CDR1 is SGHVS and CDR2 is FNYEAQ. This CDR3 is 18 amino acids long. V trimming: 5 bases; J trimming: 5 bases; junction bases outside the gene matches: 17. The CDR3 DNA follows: TGTGCCAGCAGCCGAACAAGACAATTCGACAGGGGGCCCGAGACCCAGTACTTC. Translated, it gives CASSRTRQFDRGPETQYF.

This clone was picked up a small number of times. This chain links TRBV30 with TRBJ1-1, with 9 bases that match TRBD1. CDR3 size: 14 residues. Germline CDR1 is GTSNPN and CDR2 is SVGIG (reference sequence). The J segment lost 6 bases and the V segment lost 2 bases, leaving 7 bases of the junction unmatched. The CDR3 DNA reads TGTGCCTGGAGTAGGGGGACAGGGAGTCCTGAAGCTTTCTTT. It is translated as CAWSRGTGSPEAFF.

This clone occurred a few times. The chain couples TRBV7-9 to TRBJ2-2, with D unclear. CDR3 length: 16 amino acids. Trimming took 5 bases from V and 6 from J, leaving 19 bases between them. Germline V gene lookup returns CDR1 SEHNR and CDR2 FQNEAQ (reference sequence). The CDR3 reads CASSPFWAEIAGELFF. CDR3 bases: TGTGCCAGCAGCCCCTTTTGGGCAGAAATCGCCGGGGAGCTGTTTTTT.

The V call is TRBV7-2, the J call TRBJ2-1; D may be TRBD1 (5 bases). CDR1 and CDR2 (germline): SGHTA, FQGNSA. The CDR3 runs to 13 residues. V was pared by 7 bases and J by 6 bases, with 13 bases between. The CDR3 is CASNWGPGNEQFF. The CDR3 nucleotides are TGTGCCAGCAATTGGGGCCCGGGCAATGAGCAGTTCTTC.

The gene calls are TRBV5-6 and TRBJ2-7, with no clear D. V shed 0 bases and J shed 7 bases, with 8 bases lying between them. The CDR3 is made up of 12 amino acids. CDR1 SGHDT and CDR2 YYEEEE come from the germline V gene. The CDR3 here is CASSLGTEEQYF. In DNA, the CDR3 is TGTGCCAGCAGCTTGGGAACCGAGGAGCAGTACTTC. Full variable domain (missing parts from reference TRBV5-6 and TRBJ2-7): DAGVTQSPTHLIKTRGQQVTLRCSPKSGHDTVSWYQQALGQGPQFIFQYYEEEERQRGNFPDRFSGHQFPNYSSELNVNALLLGDSALYLCASSLGTEEQYFGPGTRLTVT.

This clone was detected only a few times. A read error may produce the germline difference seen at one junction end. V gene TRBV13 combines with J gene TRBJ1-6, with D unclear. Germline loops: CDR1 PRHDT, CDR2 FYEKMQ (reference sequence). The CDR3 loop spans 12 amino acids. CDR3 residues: CATSSYNSPLHF. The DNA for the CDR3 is TGTGCCACCAGCTCCTATAATTCACCCCTCCACTTT.

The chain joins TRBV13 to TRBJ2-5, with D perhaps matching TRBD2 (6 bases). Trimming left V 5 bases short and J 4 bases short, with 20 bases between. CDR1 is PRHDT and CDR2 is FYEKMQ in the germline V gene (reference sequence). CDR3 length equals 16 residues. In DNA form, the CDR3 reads TGTGCCAGCAGCGGGAGGACACTCCCATCGGGAGAGACCCAGTACTTC. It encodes CASSGRTLPSGETQYF.

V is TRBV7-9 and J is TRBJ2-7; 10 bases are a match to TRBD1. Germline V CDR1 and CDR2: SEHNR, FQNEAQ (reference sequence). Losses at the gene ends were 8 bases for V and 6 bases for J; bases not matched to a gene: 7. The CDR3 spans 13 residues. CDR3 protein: CASPGQGVGEQYF. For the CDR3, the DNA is TGTGCCAGCCCAGGACAGGGGGTCGGCGAGCAGTACTTC.

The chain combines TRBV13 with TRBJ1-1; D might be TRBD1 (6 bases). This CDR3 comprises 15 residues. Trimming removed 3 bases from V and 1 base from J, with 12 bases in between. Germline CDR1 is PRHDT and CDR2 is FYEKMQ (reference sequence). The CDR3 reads CASSLETGKNTEAFF. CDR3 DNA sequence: TGTGCCAGCAGCTTGGAAACAGGGAAGAACACTGAAGCTTTCTTT.

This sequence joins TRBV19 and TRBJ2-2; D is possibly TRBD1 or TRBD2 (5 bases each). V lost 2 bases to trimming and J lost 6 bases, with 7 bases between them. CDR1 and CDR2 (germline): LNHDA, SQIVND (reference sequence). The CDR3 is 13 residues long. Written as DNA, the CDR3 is TGTGCCAGTAGTATATGGGGGTCCGGGGAGCTGTTTTTT. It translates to CASSIWGSGELFF.

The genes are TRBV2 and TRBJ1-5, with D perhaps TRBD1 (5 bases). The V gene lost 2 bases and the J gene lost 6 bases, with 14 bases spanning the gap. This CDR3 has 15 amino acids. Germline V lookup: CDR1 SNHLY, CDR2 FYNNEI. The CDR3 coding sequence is TGTGCCAGCAGTGAAACCGGGGGTAGCGGTCAGCCCCAGCATTTT. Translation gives CASSETGGSGQPQHF.

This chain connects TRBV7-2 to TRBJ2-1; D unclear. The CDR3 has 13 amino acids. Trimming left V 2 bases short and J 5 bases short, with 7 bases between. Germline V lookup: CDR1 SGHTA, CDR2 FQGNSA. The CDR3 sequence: CASSLQANNEQFF. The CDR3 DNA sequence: TGTGCCAGCAGCTTACAAGCCAACAATGAGCAGTTCTTC. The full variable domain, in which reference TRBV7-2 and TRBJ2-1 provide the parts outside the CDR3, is GAGVSQSPSNKVTEKGKDVELRCDPISGHTALYWYRQSLGQGLEFLIYFQGNSAPDKSGLPSDRFSAERTGGSVSTLTIQRTQQEDSAVYLCASSLQANNEQFFGPGTRLTVL.

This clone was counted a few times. CDR3 nucleotides: TGTGCCAGCAGCTTACCAACAGGGCCCGAATCCTACGAGCAGTACTTC. Its protein is CASSLPTGPESYEQYF. The J gene is TRBJ2-7, the V gene TRBV13; D is perhaps TRBD1 (6 bases). The CDR3 contains 16 residues. Germline V gene data show CDR1 as PRHDT and CDR2 as FYEKMQ (reference sequence). Deletions cut 2 bases from V and 1 base from J, with 15 bases between.

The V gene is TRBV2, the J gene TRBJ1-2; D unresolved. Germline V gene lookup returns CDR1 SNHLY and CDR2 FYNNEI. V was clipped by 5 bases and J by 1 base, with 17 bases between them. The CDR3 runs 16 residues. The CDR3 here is CASSKRQAEVNYGYTF. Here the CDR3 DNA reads TGTGCCAGCAGTAAGCGTCAGGCAGAAGTTAACTATGGCTACACCTTC.

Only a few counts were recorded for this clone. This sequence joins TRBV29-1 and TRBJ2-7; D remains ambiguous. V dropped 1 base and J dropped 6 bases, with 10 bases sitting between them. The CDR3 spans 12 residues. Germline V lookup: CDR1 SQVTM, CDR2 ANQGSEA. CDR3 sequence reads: CSVEVAPGEQYF. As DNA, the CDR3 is TGCAGCGTTGAAGTGGCGCCCGGCGAGCAGTACTTC.

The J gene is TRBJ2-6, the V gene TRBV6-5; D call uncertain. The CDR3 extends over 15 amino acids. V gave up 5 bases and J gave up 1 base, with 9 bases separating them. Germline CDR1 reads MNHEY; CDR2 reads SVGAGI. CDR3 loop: CASSPANSGANVLTF. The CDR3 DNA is TGTGCCAGCAGTCCTGCAAATTCTGGGGCCAACGTCCTGACTTTC.

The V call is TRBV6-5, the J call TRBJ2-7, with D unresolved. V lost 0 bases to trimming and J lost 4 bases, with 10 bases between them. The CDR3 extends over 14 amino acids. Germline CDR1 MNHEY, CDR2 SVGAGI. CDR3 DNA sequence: TGTGCCAGCAGTTACTCGTTAAAGGGTTACGAGCAGTACTTC. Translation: CASSYSLKGYEQYF.

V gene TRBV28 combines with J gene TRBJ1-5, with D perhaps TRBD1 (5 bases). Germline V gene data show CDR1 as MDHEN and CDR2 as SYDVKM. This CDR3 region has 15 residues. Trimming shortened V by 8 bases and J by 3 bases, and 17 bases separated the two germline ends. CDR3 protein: CASFIGAGINQPQHF. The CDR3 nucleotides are TGTGCCAGCTTCATAGGGGCAGGCATCAATCAGCCCCAGCATTTT. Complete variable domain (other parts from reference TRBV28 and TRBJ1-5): DVKVTQSSRYLVKRTGEKVFLECVQDMDHENMFWYRQDPGLGLRLIYFSYDVKMKEKGDIPEGYSVSREKKERFSLILESASTNQTSMYLCASFIGAGINQPQHFGDGTRLSIL.

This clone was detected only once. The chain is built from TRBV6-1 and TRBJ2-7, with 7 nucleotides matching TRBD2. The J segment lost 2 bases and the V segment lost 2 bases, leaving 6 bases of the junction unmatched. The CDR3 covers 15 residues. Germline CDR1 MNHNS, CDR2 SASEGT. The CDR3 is CASSELAGEPYEQYF. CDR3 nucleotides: TGTGCCAGCAGTGAACTTGCGGGGGAGCCCTACGAGCAGTACTTC.

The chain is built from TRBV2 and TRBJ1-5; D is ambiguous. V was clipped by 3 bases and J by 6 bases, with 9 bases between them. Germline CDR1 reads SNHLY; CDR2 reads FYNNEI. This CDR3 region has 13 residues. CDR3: CASSDILGQPQHF. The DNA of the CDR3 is TGTGCCAGCAGTGATATCCTGGGTCAGCCCCAGCATTTT.

In DNA form, the CDR3 reads TGTGCCAGCAGCGAGCCTTCCCGGGACAGGGTGGGAGATGAGCAGTTCTTC. As protein: CASSEPSRDRVGDEQFF. This rearrangement joins TRBV9 to TRBJ2-1; 9 bases map to TRBD1. Germline CDR1 SGDLS, CDR2 YYNGEE. This CDR3 comprises 17 residues. V was pared by 3 bases and J by 8 bases, with 15 bases of the junction left unmatched.

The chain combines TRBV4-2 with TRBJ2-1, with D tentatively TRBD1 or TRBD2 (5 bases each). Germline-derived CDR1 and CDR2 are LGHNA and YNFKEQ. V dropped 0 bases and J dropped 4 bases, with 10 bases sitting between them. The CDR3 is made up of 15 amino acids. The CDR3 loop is CASSQDGDAYNEQFF. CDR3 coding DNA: TGTGCCAGCAGCCAAGACGGGGACGCATACAATGAGCAGTTCTTC.

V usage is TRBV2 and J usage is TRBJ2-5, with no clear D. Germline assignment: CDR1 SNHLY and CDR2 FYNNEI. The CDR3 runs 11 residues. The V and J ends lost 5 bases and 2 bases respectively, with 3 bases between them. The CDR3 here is CASSRQETQYF. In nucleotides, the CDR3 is TGTGCCAGCAGTCGTCAAGAGACCCAGTACTTC.

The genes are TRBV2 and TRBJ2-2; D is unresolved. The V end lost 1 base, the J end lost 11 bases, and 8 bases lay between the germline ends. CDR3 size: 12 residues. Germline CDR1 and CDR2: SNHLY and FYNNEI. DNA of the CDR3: TGTGCCAGCAGTGAAGGCAGTGAAGAGCTGTTTTTT. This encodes CASSEGSEELFF.

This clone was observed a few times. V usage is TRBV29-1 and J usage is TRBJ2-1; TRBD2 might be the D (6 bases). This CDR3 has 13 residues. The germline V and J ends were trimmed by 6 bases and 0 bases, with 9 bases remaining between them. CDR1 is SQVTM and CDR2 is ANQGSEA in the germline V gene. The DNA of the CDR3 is TGCAGCGTGGGGGGTCACTCCTACAATGAGCAGTTCTTC. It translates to CSVGGHSYNEQFF.

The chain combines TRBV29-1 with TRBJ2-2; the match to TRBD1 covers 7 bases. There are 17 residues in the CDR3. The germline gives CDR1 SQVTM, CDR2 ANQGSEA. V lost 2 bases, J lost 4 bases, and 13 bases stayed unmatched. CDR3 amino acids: CSVEPDRRQGSTGELFF. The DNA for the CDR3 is TGCAGCGTTGAACCTGATCGGCGACAGGGCTCCACCGGGGAGCTGTTTTTT.

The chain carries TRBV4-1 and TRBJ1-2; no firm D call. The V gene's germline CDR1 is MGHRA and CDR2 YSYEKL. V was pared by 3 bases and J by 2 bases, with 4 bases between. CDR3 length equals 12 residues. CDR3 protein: CASSHDNYGYTF. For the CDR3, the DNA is TGCGCCAGCAGCCACGACAACTATGGCTACACCTTC.

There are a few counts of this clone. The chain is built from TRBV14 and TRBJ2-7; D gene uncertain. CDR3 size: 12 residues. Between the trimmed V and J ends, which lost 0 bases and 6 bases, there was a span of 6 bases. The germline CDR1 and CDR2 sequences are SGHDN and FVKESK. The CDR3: CASSQDRVEQYF. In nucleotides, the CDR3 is TGTGCCAGCAGCCAAGACCGCGTCGAGCAGTACTTC. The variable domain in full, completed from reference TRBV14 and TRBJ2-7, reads EAGVTQFPSHSVIEKGQTVTLRCDPISGHDNLYWYRRVMGKEIKFLLHFVKESKQDESGMPNNRFLAERTGGTYSTLKVQPAELEDSGVYFCASSQDRVEQYFGPGTRLTVT.